Below, 8 T cell receptor beta chains from the same sample are listed, as sequenced in a study of blood T cells in healthy people across ages. Together with a sample-barcoded 5' primer, a J-beta primer mix was included in a second PCR lasting 7 to 11 cycles. TCRdb itself ran the 5' RACE reads through MiXCR, one entry per CDR3 protein. The data show around 1,500,000 distinct CDR3 sequences, with roughly 27% seen just once and less than 9.5% held by the top ten. Material for sequencing was blood. Receptor source: a woman in her twenties or thirties in good health.

The gene calls are TRBV5-1 and TRBJ2-1, with 9 bases that match TRBD2. With 0 bases clipped from V and 7 bases from J, the junction kept 11 bases outside the gene matches. The CDR3 runs to 17 residues. Germline CDR1 reads SGHRS; CDR2 reads YFSETQ. The CDR3 DNA reads TGCGCCAGCAGCTTGGTTCTAGCGGGGAGAAGAATAAATGAGCAGTTCTTC. Its protein is CASSLVLAGRRINEQFF.

The chain joins TRBV30 to TRBJ2-1; maybe TRBD2 (5 bases). Germline lookup yields CDR1 GTSNPN and CDR2 SVGIG (reference sequence). This CDR3 has 14 residues. Between the trimmed V and J ends, which lost 8 bases and 5 bases, there was a span of 19 bases. DNA for the CDR3: TGTGCCCTAGACGCGACTAACATAAACAATGAGCAGTTCTTC. Protein product: CALDATNINNEQFF.

The chain links TRBV5-1 to TRBJ2-1, with D perhaps assigned TRBD1 or TRBD2 (6 bases each). The CDR3 is made up of 17 amino acids. With 4 bases removed from V and 5 bases from J, the gap between germline ends came to 22 bases. CDR1 and CDR2 (germline): SGHRS, YFSETQ. The CDR3 reads CASSPESEGGLHNEQFF. The CDR3 coding sequence is TGCGCCAGCAGCCCCGAGTCTGAGGGGGGCCTCCACAATGAGCAGTTCTTC. Variable domain in full (rest from reference TRBV5-1 and TRBJ2-1): KAGVTQTPRYLIKTRGQQVTLSCSPISGHRSVSWYQQTPGQGLQFLFEYFSETQRNKGNFPGRFSGRQFSNSRSEMNVSTLELGDSALYLCASSPESEGGLHNEQFFGPGTRLTVL.

The gene calls are TRBV12-3 or TRBV12-4 and TRBJ1-1, with D uncertain. This CDR3 has 14 residues. With 5 bases removed from V and 4 bases from J, the gap between germline ends came to 14 bases. CDR3 protein: CASSLRTLATEAFF. DNA for the CDR3: TGTGCCAGCAGTCTCCGGACCTTGGCCACTGAAGCTTTCTTT.

Note on this clonotype: Possible read error: a much larger clone is one base away. The CDR3 does not end in the conserved phenylalanine or tryptophan, so this is likely a read error. The gene calls are TRBV9 and TRBJ1-2; TRBD1 matches at 7 bases. Germline V gene lookup returns CDR1 SGDLS and CDR2 YYNGEE. J was trimmed by 0 bases and V by 2 bases; bases with no gene match: 1. This CDR3 contains 14 residues. The CDR3 region is CASSVGTANYGYTV. The CDR3, as DNA: TGTGCCAGCAGCGTCGGGACAGCTAACTATGGCTACACCGTC.

The V call is TRBV5-5, the J call TRBJ1-5, with D possibly being TRBD1 (5 bases). Looked up from germline, CDR1 is SGHKS and CDR2 is YYEKEE (reference sequence). CDR3 length: 14 amino acids. Between the trimmed V and J ends, which lost 7 bases and 9 bases, there was a span of 20 bases. CDR3 in DNA: TGTGCCAGCTCAGTTGGGGGAGCTGTGGGGCCCCAGCATTTT. Translated, it gives CASSVGGAVGPQHF.

This clonotype was observed a few times. A much larger clone differs by one base, so this may be a read error. The chain joins TRBV5-1 to TRBJ2-7, with 9 positions matching TRBD2. From germline, CDR1 is SGHRS and CDR2 YFSETQ. The CDR3 has 14 residues. The DNA of the CDR3 is TGCGCCAGCAGCTTCAGCGGGGGGTCTTACGGGCAGTACTTC. It is translated as CASSFSGGSYGQYF.

A note on this clonotype: A read error may be the cause here, since a much bigger clone is one base away. The genes are TRBV29-1 and TRBJ2-7; 7 nucleotides agree with TRBD2. Trimming cost V 7 bases and J 10 bases; bases outside gene matches: 13. This CDR3 has 12 amino acids. Germline lookup yields CDR1 SQVTM and CDR2 ANQGSEA. CDR3 bases: TGCAGCGACGGGGGGTCGGCAGAGATCCAGTACTTC. Protein product: CSDGGSAEIQYF.